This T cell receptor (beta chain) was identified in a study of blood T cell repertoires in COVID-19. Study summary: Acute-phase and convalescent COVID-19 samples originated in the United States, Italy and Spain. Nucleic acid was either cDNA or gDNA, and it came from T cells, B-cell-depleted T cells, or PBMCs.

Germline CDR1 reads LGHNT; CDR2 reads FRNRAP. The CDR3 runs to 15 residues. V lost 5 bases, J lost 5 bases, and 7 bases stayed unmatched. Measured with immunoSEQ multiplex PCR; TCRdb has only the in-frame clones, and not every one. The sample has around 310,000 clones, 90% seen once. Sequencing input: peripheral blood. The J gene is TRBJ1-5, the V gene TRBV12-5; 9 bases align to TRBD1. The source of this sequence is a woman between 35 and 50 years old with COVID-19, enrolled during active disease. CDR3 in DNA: TGTGCTAGTGGTCTCTACAGGGGGCAAGATCAGCCCCAGCATTTT. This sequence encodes CASGLYRGQDQPQHF.